The 8 T cell receptor beta chains below were found in one sample sequenced in a study of blood T cell repertoires in COVID-19. The table came from immunoSEQ multiplex PCR; TCRdb's copy has only in-frame clones and leaves some out. The sample shows 160,000 or so clones, approximately 91% of them seen only once. The sequenced material came from peripheral blood. The source of these receptors is a man between 18 and 35 years old with acute or convalescent COVID-19.

The V call is TRBV7-9, the J call TRBJ1-1; D is possibly TRBD1 (5 bases). CDR3 size: 12 residues. V gave up 1 base and J gave up 11 bases, with 11 bases separating them. The germline gives CDR1 SEHNR, CDR2 FQNEAQ (reference sequence). The CDR3 nucleotides are TGTGCCAGCAGCTTAGAGGAGGGGAAGGCTTTCTTT. Translation gives CASSLEEGKAFF.

The chain employs TRBV11-2 and TRBJ1-1; 7 positions match TRBD1. Germline V gives CDR1 SGHAT, CDR2 FQNNGV. With V trimmed by 3 bases and J by 5 bases, 6 bases remained unmatched. The CDR3 has 14 amino acids. CDR3 protein: CASSLSRGRTEAFF. The DNA of the CDR3 is TGTGCCAGCAGCTTGTCAAGGGGGCGAACTGAAGCTTTCTTT.

The CDR3 nucleotides read TGTGCCAGCACCCCCGTGGGGGACTATGCAACTAATGAAAAACTGTTTTTT. Encoded protein: CASTPVGDYATNEKLFF. This rearrangement joins TRBV27 to TRBJ1-4; a weak D match, TRBD1 (5 bases). V lost 7 bases, J lost 0 bases, and 18 bases lay in between. This CDR3 region has 17 residues. Germline-derived CDR1 and CDR2 are MNHEY and SMNVEV (reference sequence).

The V and J genes are TRBV5-1 and TRBJ2-1, with 13 bases identical to TRBD2. V trimming: 4 bases; J trimming: 11 bases; junction bases outside the gene matches: 6. Germline-derived CDR1 and CDR2 are SGHRS and YFSETQ. This CDR3 is built from 14 residues. The CDR3 reads CASSGLAGAKQQFF. CDR3 DNA: TGCGCCAGCAGCGGACTAGCGGGAGCAAAACAGCAGTTCTTC.

V gene TRBV19 combines with J gene TRBJ1-1; the match to TRBD1 covers 8 bases. V trimming: 6 bases; J trimming: 1 base; junction bases outside the gene matches: 4. The germline gives CDR1 LNHDA, CDR2 SQIVND (reference sequence). The CDR3 extends over 14 amino acids. CDR3 loop: CASRYRGGNTEAFF. CDR3 DNA: TGTGCCAGTAGATACAGGGGGGGGAACACTGAAGCTTTCTTT.

This sequence joins TRBV5-3 and TRBJ2-7; D is unresolved. TRBV5-3 is an open reading frame whose function is uncertain. CDR3 length: 15 residues. Trimming stripped 3 bases from V and 6 bases from J, with 19 bases between. The CDR3 is CARSSWRVPFREQYF. The CDR3 coding sequence is TGTGCCAGAAGCTCCTGGAGAGTCCCCTTCCGCGAGCAGTACTTC.

The chain is built from TRBV2 and TRBJ2-2, with 10 nucleotides matching TRBD1. V shed 7 bases, J shed 3 bases, and the junction held 5 bases outside the gene matches. The germline V gene encodes CDR1 SNHLY and CDR2 FYNNEI. This CDR3 has 15 residues. CDR3 coding DNA: TGTGCCAGCAAGGGAGGGACAGGGGACACCGGGGAGCTGTTTTTT. Encoded protein: CASKGGTGDTGELFF.

The chain couples TRBV7-8 to TRBJ2-7, with TRBD2 identical over 8 bases. V shed 3 bases and J 5 bases; nucleotides not matched to a gene: 3. From germline, CDR1 is SGHVS and CDR2 FQNEAQ. CDR3 length: 13 amino acids. This chain's CDR3 is CASSLAGGHEQYF. The CDR3 coding sequence is TGTGCCAGCAGCTTGGCGGGGGGTCACGAGCAGTACTTC.